This T cell receptor (beta chain) was captured in a study of blood T cell repertoires in COVID-19 (dated by TCRdb to about 2020). General notes on the study: Samples covering the acute and convalescent phases of COVID-19 were provided by collaborators in the United States, Italy and Spain. Nearly every sample came with metadata listing a de-identified subject ID, COVID-19 status, age in years and sex. The repertoires were released in a freely available public database intended as a resource for research on the immune response to SARS-CoV-2. Where available, HLA class I and class II types were taken from metadata supplied by the sample provider and were not determined by assay-based typing. The dataset comprised deeply sampled blood TCRbeta repertoires from subjects exposed to, actively infected with, or recovered from COVID-19. The prospective study material was composed of cDNA or gDNA derived from T cells, B-cell-depleted T cells, or PBMCs. Samples were obtained from the ongoing ImmuneRACE study (first 160 participants) and from over 1,000 subjects provided by 6 global collaborators. Beyond this particular receptor, the publication reports: The quantity of clinical and demographic metadata differed by source and by participant and was supplied without curation.

The immunoSEQ Assay, a bias-controlled multiplex PCR, was used to amplify TCRbeta CDR3 regions from genomic DNA. Per the original workflow: The number of nucleated cells in each sample was estimated by amplification of reference gene primers within the assay. To quantify the absolute abundance of each unique TCRbeta CDR3 rearrangement, sequence reads were collapsed and filtered. For each sample, productive Simpson clonality was calculated as the square root of Simpson's diversity index over productive rearrangements. Not all clones reach the TCRdb copy of this immuneACCESS table, which keeps in-frame sequences only. Checked studies attribute under half of the gap to unresolved V genes and leave the rest unexplained. D and trimming were read from the DNA, whereas the V and J calls and clone size are those reported in that table. The sample table contains about 410,000 clones; only one count was recorded for around 86% of them. In total, the top ten clones hold more than 1.4% of the sample.

Worth noting for this clone: Its target antigen remains unknown. Base qualities are not at hand, and no much larger clone is one base apart.

The CDR3 sequence holds 13 residues, the cysteine and phenylalanine included. The entry retains the CDR3 DNA only, 39 bases that are in frame from base 1. V is cut by 6 bases and J by 6 bases, and the space between the germline ends is 14 bases. From a lookup of the germline V gene (reference sequence), CDR1 and CDR2 are LNHDA and SQIVND. Collaborating institutions collected whole blood in K2EDTA tubes following their own protocols. Collaborator samples were shipped for TCRbeta analysis as frozen whole blood, isolated PBMCs, or DNA extracted from either sample type. The specimen sequenced was peripheral blood. Recombination connected TRBV19 to TRBJ1-1; too little of a D gene remains to name it. The receptor's source is a young woman with active or convalescent COVID-19. The CDR3 sequence is CASSGMGLAEAFF. The nucleotides read TGTGCCAGTAGCGGCATGGGCTTGGCTGAAGCTTTCTTT. The variable domain in full, with residues beyond the CDR3 obtained from the reference TRBV19 and TRBJ1-1 genes, is DGGITQSPKYLFRKEGQNVTLSCEQNLNHDAMYWYRQDPGQGLRLIYYSQIVNDFQKGDIAEGYSVSREKKESFPLTVTSAQKNPTAFYLCASSGMGLAEAFFGQGTRLTVV.